This TCR beta chain was found in a study of PD-1 blockade in classical Hodgkin lymphoma. Study in general: Patients in the cohort were put on intravenous nivolumab, 3 mg/kg every 2 weeks. The study, taken as a whole, reports: Prior therapy or disease activity may underlie the repertoire differences, whose causes remain undefined.

In the case of this clone: The target antigen is unknown.

All the patients suffered relapse after autologous stem cell transplantation, and brentuximab vedotin exposure differed. TCRdb's table, derived via immunoSEQ multiplex PCR, lists solely in-frame clones and lacks some. The top ten hold roughly a fifth of the sample, which has approximately 84,000 clones, under 90% seen once. Per germline, CDR1 DFQATT and CDR2 SNEGSKA (reference sequence). This CDR3 comprises 11 residues. The junction had 3 bases not matched to a gene; V was cut back by 7 bases and J by 7 bases. The sequencing used peripheral blood mononuclear cells (PBMCs), collected at baseline. The receptor was isolated from a human donor with classical Hodgkin lymphoma. V is TRBV20-1 and J is TRBJ2-1; TRBD2 aligns across 8 bases. The CDR3 region has the DNA TGCAGTGTGTTAGCGGGAAATGAGCAGTTCTTC. Protein sequence: CSVLAGNEQFF.